The T cell receptor (beta chain) described here comes from a study of blood T cell repertoires in COVID-19. Background on the study: Sources were T cells, B-cell-depleted T cells, or PBMCs; the material itself was cDNA or gDNA.

Original methodology: Researchers report that nucleated cell counts were estimated from reference gene primer amplification. Measured with immunoSEQ multiplex PCR; TCRdb has only the in-frame clones, and not every one. Clone size and V and J calls were adopted from that table, with D and trimming inferred from the DNA. Counted here are roughly 140,000 clones, about 88% occurring once; the ten biggest clones make up about 7.2%. Trimming removed 0 bases from V and 3 bases from J, with 6 bases in between. The CDR3 consists of 13 residues. Per germline, CDR1 MNHEY and CDR2 SVGEGT. The cohort comprised adults aged roughly 18 to 95 years residing in under 30 US areas. Recovery among Cohort 3 donors was established by two negative PCRs, clearance, or symptom resolution.

J is TRBJ2-7 and V is TRBV6-2 or TRBV6-3; D not resolved. Sequenced sample: PBMCs or T cells enriched from blood (not recorded which). The clonotype comes from a man in his fifties or sixties who had recovered from COVID-19. The CDR3 region is CASSYSADYEQYF. CDR3 DNA: TGTGCCAGCAGTTACTCGGCAGACTACGAGCAGTACTTC.